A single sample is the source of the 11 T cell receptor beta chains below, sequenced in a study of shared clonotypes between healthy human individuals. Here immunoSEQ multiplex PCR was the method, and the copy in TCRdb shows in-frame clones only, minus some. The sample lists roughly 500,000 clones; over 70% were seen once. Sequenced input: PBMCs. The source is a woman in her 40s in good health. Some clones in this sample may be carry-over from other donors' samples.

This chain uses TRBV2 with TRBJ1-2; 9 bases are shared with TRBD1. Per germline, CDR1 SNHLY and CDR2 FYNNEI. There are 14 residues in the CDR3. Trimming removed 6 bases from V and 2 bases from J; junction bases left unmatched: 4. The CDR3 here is CASSLDRGNYGYTF. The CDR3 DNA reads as TGTGCCAGCAGCCTGGACAGGGGAAACTATGGCTACACCTTC.

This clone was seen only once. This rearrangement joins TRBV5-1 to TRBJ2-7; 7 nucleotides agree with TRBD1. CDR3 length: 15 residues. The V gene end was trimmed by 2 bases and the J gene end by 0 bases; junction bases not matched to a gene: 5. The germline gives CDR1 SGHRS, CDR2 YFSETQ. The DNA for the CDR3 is TGCGCCAGCAGCTTTTCAGGGGGTAGCTCCTACGAGCAGTACTTC. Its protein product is CASSFSGGSSYEQYF.

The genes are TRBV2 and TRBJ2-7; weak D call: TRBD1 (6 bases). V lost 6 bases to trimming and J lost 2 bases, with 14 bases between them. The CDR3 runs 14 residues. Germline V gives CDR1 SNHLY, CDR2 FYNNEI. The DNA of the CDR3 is TGTGCCAGCAGAGGGACACCCTCCCCCTACGAGCAGTACTTC. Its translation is CASRGTPSPYEQYF.

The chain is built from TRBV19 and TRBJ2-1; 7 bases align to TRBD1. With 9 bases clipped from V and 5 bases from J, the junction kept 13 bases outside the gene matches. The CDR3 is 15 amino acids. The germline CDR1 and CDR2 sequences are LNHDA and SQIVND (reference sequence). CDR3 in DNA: TGTGCCAGCGCCCCGACAGGGCAGGCGAACAATGAGCAGTTCTTC. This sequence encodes CASAPTGQANNEQFF.

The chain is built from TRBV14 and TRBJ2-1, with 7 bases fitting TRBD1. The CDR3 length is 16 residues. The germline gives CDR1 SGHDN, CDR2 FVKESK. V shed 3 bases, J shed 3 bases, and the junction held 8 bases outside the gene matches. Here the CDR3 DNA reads TGTGCCAGCAGCCACGGGACGAGGGGGCTCTACAATGAGCAGTTCTTC. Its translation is CASSHGTRGLYNEQFF.

As DNA, the CDR3 is TGTGCCAGCAGTATAGTAGCGGGCGGGTACAATGAGCAGTTCTTC. It specifies CASSIVAGGYNEQFF. The J gene is TRBJ2-1, the V gene TRBV27, with TRBD2 matching 7 bases. Trimming cost V 5 bases and J 4 bases; bases outside gene matches: 8. CDR1 is MNHEY and CDR2 is SMNVEV in the germline V gene (reference sequence). This CDR3 region has 15 residues.

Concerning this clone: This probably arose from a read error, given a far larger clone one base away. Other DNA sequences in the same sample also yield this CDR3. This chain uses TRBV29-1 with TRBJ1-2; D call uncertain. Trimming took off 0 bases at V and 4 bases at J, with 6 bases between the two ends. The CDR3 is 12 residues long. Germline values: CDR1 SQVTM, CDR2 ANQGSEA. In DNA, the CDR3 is TGCAGCGTTGAAGACCATAGCTATGGCTACACCTTC. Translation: CSVEDHSYGYTF.

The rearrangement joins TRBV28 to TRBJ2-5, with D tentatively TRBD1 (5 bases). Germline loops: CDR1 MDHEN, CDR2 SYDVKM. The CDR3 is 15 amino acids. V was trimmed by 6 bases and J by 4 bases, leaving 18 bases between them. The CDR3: CASSPSGRFRETQYF. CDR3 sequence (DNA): TGTGCCAGCAGCCCTTCAGGGCGGTTTAGAGAGACCCAGTACTTC.

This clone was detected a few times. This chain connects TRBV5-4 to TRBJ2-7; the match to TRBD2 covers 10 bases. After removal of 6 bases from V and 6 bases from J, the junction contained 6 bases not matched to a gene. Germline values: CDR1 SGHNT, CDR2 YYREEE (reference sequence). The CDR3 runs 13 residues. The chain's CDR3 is CASMLAGEVEQYF. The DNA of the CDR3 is TGTGCCAGCATGCTAGCGGGAGAGGTCGAGCAGTACTTC. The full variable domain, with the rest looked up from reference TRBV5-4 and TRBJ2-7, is ETGVTQSPTHLIKTRGQQVTLRCSSQSGHNTVSWYQQALGQGPQFIFQYYREEENGRGNFPPRFSGLQFPNYSSELNVNALELDDSALYLCASMLAGEVEQYFGPGTRLTVT.

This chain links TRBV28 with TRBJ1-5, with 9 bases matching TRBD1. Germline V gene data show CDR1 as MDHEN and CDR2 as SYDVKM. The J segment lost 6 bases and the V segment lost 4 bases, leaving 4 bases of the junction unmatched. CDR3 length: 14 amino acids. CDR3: CASSSGQGSQPQHF. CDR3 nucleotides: TGTGCCAGCAGTTCCGGACAGGGGAGTCAGCCCCAGCATTTT.

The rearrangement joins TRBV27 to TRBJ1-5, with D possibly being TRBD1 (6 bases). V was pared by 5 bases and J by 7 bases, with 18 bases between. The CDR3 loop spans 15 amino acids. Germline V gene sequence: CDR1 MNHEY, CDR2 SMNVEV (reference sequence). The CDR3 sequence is CASSQTSGVGQPQHF. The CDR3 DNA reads TGTGCCAGCAGTCAAACGTCAGGGGTTGGGCAGCCCCAGCATTTT.